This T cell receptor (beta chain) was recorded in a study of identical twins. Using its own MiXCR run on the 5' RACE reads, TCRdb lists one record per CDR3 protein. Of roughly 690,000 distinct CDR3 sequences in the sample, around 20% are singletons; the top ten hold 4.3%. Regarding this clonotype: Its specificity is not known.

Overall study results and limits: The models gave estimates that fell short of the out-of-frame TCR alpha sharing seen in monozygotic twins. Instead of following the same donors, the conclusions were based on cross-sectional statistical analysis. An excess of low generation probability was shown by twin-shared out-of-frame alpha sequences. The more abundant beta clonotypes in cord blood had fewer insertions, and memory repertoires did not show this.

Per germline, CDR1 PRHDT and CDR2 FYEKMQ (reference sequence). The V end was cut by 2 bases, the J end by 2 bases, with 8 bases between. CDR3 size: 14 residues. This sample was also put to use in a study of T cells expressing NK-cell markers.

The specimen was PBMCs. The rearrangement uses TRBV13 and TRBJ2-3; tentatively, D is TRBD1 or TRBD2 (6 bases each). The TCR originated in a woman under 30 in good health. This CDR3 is CASSLRGDTDTQYF. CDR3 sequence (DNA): TGTGCCAGCAGCTTAAGGGGGGACACAGATACGCAGTATTTT. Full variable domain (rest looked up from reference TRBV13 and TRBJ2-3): AAGVIQSPRHLIKEKRETATLKCYPIPRHDTVYWYQQGPGQDPQFLISFYEKMQSDKGSIPDRFSAQQFSDYHSELNMSSLELGDSALYFCASSLRGDTDTQYFGPGTRLTVL.